The next 32 T cell receptor beta chains were all read from a single sample in a study of blood T cell repertoires in COVID-19. Only in-frame clones appear in the TCRdb table, and some are missing; sequencing was by immunoSEQ multiplex PCR. The top ten clones hold about 1.6% of a sample with about 410,000 clones, about 89% of them seen once. Material: peripheral blood. Every receptor here comes from a woman aged 40 to 49 with COVID-19, enrolled during active disease.

The chain combines TRBV7-2 with TRBJ1-4; D unclear. Germline CDR1 SGHTA, CDR2 FQGNSA. V was clipped by 2 bases and J by 6 bases, with 19 bases between them. CDR3 size: 17 residues. In DNA, the CDR3 is TGTGCCAGCAGCTTAATCCCAGTGCCCATCAATGATGAAAAACTGTTTTTT. This gives the protein CASSLIPVPINDEKLFF. Full variable domain (outside the CDR3, taken from reference TRBV7-2 and TRBJ1-4): GAGVSQSPSNKVTEKGKDVELRCDPISGHTALYWYRQSLGQGLEFLIYFQGNSAPDKSGLPSDRFSAERTGGSVSTLTIQRTQQEDSAVYLCASSLIPVPINDEKLFFGSGTQLSVL.

The rearrangement uses TRBV5-1 and TRBJ1-5; a weak D match, TRBD1 (5 bases). The CDR3 has 14 amino acids. Trimming took off 4 bases at V and 0 bases at J, with 8 bases between the two ends. The V gene's germline CDR1 is SGHRS and CDR2 YFSETQ. The CDR3 loop reads CASSPTDSNQPQHF. CDR3 DNA sequence: TGCGCCAGCAGCCCGACAGATAGCAATCAGCCCCAGCATTTT.

V and J are TRBV6-1 and TRBJ2-5, with 11 positions matching TRBD2. This CDR3 comprises 18 residues. Losses at the gene ends were 2 bases for V and 3 bases for J; bases not matched to a gene: 11. Germline V gene data show CDR1 as MNHNS and CDR2 as SASEGT. The CDR3 sequence is CASSELASSGRWEETQYF. In nucleotides, the CDR3 is TGTGCCAGCAGTGAATTGGCGTCTAGCGGGAGGTGGGAAGAGACCCAGTACTTC.

This clone was recorded only once. This chain links TRBV24-1 with TRBJ1-5, with 7 bases aligning to TRBD1. The germline gives CDR1 KGHDR, CDR2 SFDVKD. This CDR3 is 15 amino acids long. V lost 7 bases and J lost 1; bases outside the gene matches: 6. The CDR3 reads CATSSGGGSNQPQHF. In DNA form, the CDR3 reads TGTGCCACCAGCTCAGGGGGAGGAAGCAATCAGCCCCAGCATTTT.

The chain has TRBV30 and TRBJ1-1; maybe TRBD1 (5 bases). The CDR3 loop spans 13 amino acids. Germline V gives CDR1 GTSNPN, CDR2 SVGIG (reference sequence). Trimming shortened V by 2 bases and J by 0 bases, and 7 bases separated the two germline ends. CDR3 nucleotides: TGTGCCTGGAGTAGACAGTTGAACACTGAAGCTTTCTTT. The encoded protein is CAWSRQLNTEAFF.

V and J are TRBV28 and TRBJ1-4; TRBD1 might be the D (6 bases). The V gene's germline CDR1 is MDHEN and CDR2 SYDVKM. V was shortened by 7 bases and J by 7 bases, with 13 bases between the two germline ends. The CDR3 spans 13 residues. The CDR3 is CASISRGGEKLFF. For the CDR3, the DNA is TGTGCCAGCATCTCGAGGGGGGGTGAAAAACTGTTTTTT. Looking up the rest from reference TRBV28 and TRBJ1-4 gives the full variable domain: DVKVTQSSRYLVKRTGEKVFLECVQDMDHENMFWYRQDPGLGLRLIYFSYDVKMKEKGDIPEGYSVSREKKERFSLILESASTNQTSMYLCASISRGGEKLFFGSGTQLSVL.

In DNA form, the CDR3 reads TGTGCCGCGGACACCGGCTATGGCTACACCTTC. Its translation: CAADTGYGYTF. This chain joins TRBV28 and TRBJ1-2; D is possibly TRBD1 (5 bases). CDR1 and CDR2 (germline): MDHEN, SYDVKM. Between the trimmed V and J ends, which lost 11 bases and 4 bases, there was a span of 11 bases. This CDR3 has 11 amino acids.

The chain employs TRBV19 and TRBJ1-6; TRBD1 matches 9 bases. Germline loops: CDR1 LNHDA, CDR2 SQIVND (reference sequence). The CDR3 is 13 amino acids. J gave up 6 bases and V 11 bases, and 5 bases lay outside the gene matches. CDR3 sequence: CAGGQGGNSPLHF. The CDR3, as DNA: TGTGCCGGGGGACAGGGTGGTAATTCACCCCTCCACTTT.

The chain couples TRBV3-1 (or the pseudogene TRBV3-2) to TRBJ1-2; 8 bases line up with TRBD1. J was trimmed by 3 bases and V by 6 bases; bases with no gene match: 9. The CDR3 has 15 amino acids. Germline CDR1 is LGHDT and CDR2 is YNNKEL (reference sequence). The CDR3 nucleotides read TGTGCCAGCAGTCTGCAGGGGGCGGTGGACTATGGCTACACCTTC. This gives the protein CASSLQGAVDYGYTF.

The rearrangement joins TRBV2 to TRBJ2-3; TRBD1 agrees at 11 bases. V lost 6 bases to trimming and J lost 3 bases; unmatched junction nucleotides: 5. The V gene's germline CDR1 is SNHLY and CDR2 FYNNEI. The CDR3 covers 15 residues. CDR3 loop: CASRGDRGWTDTQYF. The CDR3 DNA reads as TGTGCCAGCAGGGGGGACAGGGGGTGGACAGATACGCAGTATTTT.

V is TRBV27 and J is TRBJ2-7; the match to TRBD2 covers 12 bases. The junction had 10 bases not matched to a gene; V was cut back by 2 bases and J by 5 bases. This CDR3 comprises 17 residues. Looked up from germline, CDR1 is MNHEY and CDR2 is SMNVEV (reference sequence). CDR3 nucleotide sequence: TGTGCCAGCAGTTTACTAGAGACTAGCGGGGGTCTGAACGAGCAGTACTTC. Protein sequence: CASSLLETSGGLNEQYF.

The CDR3 nucleotides are TGTGCCAGCAGCTTAAGCCCAGGGGGCAATTCACCCCTCCACTTT. This encodes CASSLSPGGNSPLHF. V and J are TRBV7-3 and TRBJ1-6, with 8 bases that match TRBD1. There are 15 residues in the CDR3. Trimming at V came to 1 base and at J to 7 bases, leaving 3 bases not matched to a gene. The V gene's germline CDR1 is SGHTA and CDR2 FQGTGA.

The chain uses TRBV19 and TRBJ1-2; D is possibly TRBD1 (5 bases). The CDR3 contains 17 residues. V shed 7 bases and J shed 0 bases, with 21 bases lying between them. Looked up from germline, CDR1 is LNHDA and CDR2 is SQIVND (reference sequence). CDR3 sequence (DNA): TGTGCCAGTAAATCGTTTACGGGGGGAGCCGCTAACTATGGCTACACCTTC. Protein: CASKSFTGGAANYGYTF.

The chain links TRBV5-4 to TRBJ1-4; D perhaps matches TRBD1 (6 bases). The ends were cut back, 0 bases at V and 4 bases at J, with 10 bases in the middle. This CDR3 has 15 amino acids. Germline V CDR1 and CDR2: SGHNT, YYREEE (reference sequence). CDR3 in DNA: TGTGCCAGCAGCTTGGGTGGCAGGGGTAATGAAAAACTGTTTTTT. Translating gives CASSLGGRGNEKLFF.

CDR3 region: CASSPDRGTDTQYF. The DNA for the CDR3 is TGTGCCAGCAGCCCGGACAGGGGAACAGATACGCAGTATTTT. The V gene is TRBV11-1, the J gene TRBJ2-3; 9 nucleotides line up with TRBD1. Per germline, CDR1 SGHAT and CDR2 FQDESV (reference sequence). V lost 5 bases to trimming and J lost 3 bases; unmatched junction nucleotides: 3. The CDR3 is 14 residues long.

The chain joins TRBV2 to TRBJ1-1; 8 bases are shared with TRBD1. V shed 6 bases, J shed 3 bases, and the junction held 9 bases outside the gene matches. Germline V CDR1 and CDR2: SNHLY, FYNNEI. This CDR3 comprises 15 residues. The CDR3 coding sequence is TGTGCCAGCAGACGGGACAGGCCATCGGACACTGAAGCTTTCTTT. Amino acid sequence: CASRRDRPSDTEAFF. The variable domain in full, with the rest retrieved from reference TRBV2 and TRBJ1-1, is EPEVTQTPSHQVTQMGQEVILRCVPISNHLYFYWYRQILGQKVEFLVSFYNNEISEKSEIFDDQFSVERPDGSNFTLKIRSTKLEDSAMYFCASRRDRPSDTEAFFGQGTRLTVV.

This clone was recorded only once. This rearrangement joins TRBV5-6 to TRBJ1-2; unclear D gene. V was clipped by 4 bases and J by 8 bases, with 15 bases between them. The germline V gene has CDR1 SGHDT and CDR2 YYEEEE. This CDR3 is 13 amino acids long. The CDR3 sequence: CASSPRSGVGYTF. The CDR3 nucleotides are TGTGCCAGCAGCCCACGTTCCGGGGTCGGCTACACCTTC.

The V and J genes are TRBV25-1 and TRBJ2-2; 8 nucleotides line up with TRBD1. CDR1 is MGHDK, CDR2 SYGVNS, per germline. CDR3 length: 14 residues. V shed 3 bases, J shed 6 bases, and the junction held 3 bases outside the gene matches. CDR3 in amino acids: CASSDPTGAGELFF. The CDR3 DNA reads as TGTGCCAGCAGTGACCCGACAGGGGCCGGGGAGCTGTTTTTT. The whole variable domain, remainder taken from reference TRBV25-1 and TRBJ2-2, is EADIYQTPRYLVIGTGKKITLECSQTMGHDKMYWYQQDPGMELHLIHYSYGVNSTEKGDLSSESTVSRIRTEHFPLTLESARPSHTSQYLCASSDPTGAGELFFGEGSRLTVL.

J is TRBJ1-5 and V is TRBV5-6; no definite D call. This CDR3 contains 14 residues. Trimming left V 4 bases short and J 4 bases short, with 12 bases between. Germline V gives CDR1 SGHDT, CDR2 YYEEEE. The CDR3 region is CASSPQSQNQPQHF. For the CDR3, the DNA is TGTGCCAGCAGCCCTCAGTCCCAGAATCAGCCCCAGCATTTT.

The chain carries TRBV4-2 and TRBJ2-2, with TRBD1 matching 8 bases. Trimming took 1 base from V and 7 from J; bases not matched to a gene: 8. Per germline, CDR1 LGHNA and CDR2 YNFKEQ. The CDR3 loop spans 16 amino acids. This CDR3 reads CASSQGVTGDRGELFF. The CDR3 nucleotides are TGTGCCAGCAGCCAAGGGGTGACAGGGGACCGCGGGGAGCTGTTTTTT.

The gene calls are TRBV18 and TRBJ1-1, with TRBD1 matching over 7 bases. Germline V CDR1 and CDR2: KGHSH, LQKENI. Trimming removed 3 bases from V and 3 bases from J; junction bases left unmatched: 7. The CDR3 is made up of 15 amino acids. The CDR3 here is CASSPRIDRDTEAFF. In nucleotides, the CDR3 is TGTGCCAGCTCACCCAGAATCGACAGGGACACTGAAGCTTTCTTT.

This chain joins TRBV7-9 and TRBJ1-5, with D possibly matching TRBD1 (5 bases). The CDR3 sequence is 15 residues long. Deletions cut 5 bases from V and 5 bases from J, with 16 bases between. Germline CDR1 is SEHNR and CDR2 is FQNEAQ (reference sequence). CDR3 protein: CASSAQGGLDQPQHF. The CDR3 DNA reads TGTGCCAGCAGCGCCCAGGGAGGCCTTGATCAGCCCCAGCATTTT.

The chain employs TRBV4-3 and TRBJ2-6; D possibly corresponds to TRBD2 (5 bases). This CDR3 region has 18 residues. From germline, CDR1 is LGHNA and CDR2 YSLEER. V lost 4 bases to trimming and J lost 0 bases, with 16 bases between them. CDR3: CASSPTGNFYSGANVLTF. The CDR3 nucleotides read TGCGCCAGCAGCCCTACCGGGAACTTCTACTCTGGGGCCAACGTCCTGACTTTC.

The chain employs TRBV27 and TRBJ1-2, with TRBD1 identical over 8 bases. V was clipped by 3 bases and J by 6 bases; unmatched bases: 12. The germline V gene encodes CDR1 MNHEY and CDR2 SMNVEV (reference sequence). The CDR3 totals 16 residues. The CDR3 sequence: CASSLGRISGQDGYTF. The DNA of the CDR3 is TGTGCCAGCAGTTTGGGCCGTATCTCGGGACAGGATGGCTACACCTTC.

This clone was detected once. The chain uses TRBV14 and TRBJ1-4, with D maybe TRBD1 (6 bases). This CDR3 contains 15 residues. Germline V gene sequence: CDR1 SGHDN, CDR2 FVKESK. V shed 4 bases and J shed 6 bases, with 15 bases lying between them. CDR3 protein: CASSRSGAGYEKLFF. The CDR3 coding sequence is TGTGCCAGCAGCCGTTCAGGGGCGGGTTATGAAAAACTGTTTTTT.

This sequence joins TRBV12-3 or TRBV12-4 and TRBJ1-5; D is unclear. V was shortened by 1 base and J by 7 bases, with 8 bases between the two germline ends. The CDR3 length is 13 residues. CDR3 loop: CASSLGTEQPQHF. DNA of the CDR3: TGTGCCAGCAGTTTAGGAACAGAGCAGCCCCAGCATTTT.

The chain recombines TRBV27 with TRBJ1-6; D not resolved. V dropped 5 bases and J dropped 7 bases, with 15 bases sitting between them. CDR3 length equals 15 residues. The germline V gene has CDR1 MNHEY and CDR2 SMNVEV (reference sequence). The CDR3, as DNA: TGTGCCAGCAGTGACACCAGGCTCGGAAATTCACCCCTCCACTTT. It translates to CASSDTRLGNSPLHF.

This clone was observed a single time. The chain joins TRBV27 to TRBJ2-1; possibly TRBD1 for D (6 bases). This CDR3 has 17 amino acids. The V gene lost 5 bases and the J gene lost 6 bases, with 23 bases spanning the gap. Germline values: CDR1 MNHEY, CDR2 SMNVEV (reference sequence). The CDR3 spells CASSAFQGTGTGNEQFF. The CDR3 DNA sequence: TGTGCCAGCAGTGCTTTTCAGGGGACGGGTACCGGCAATGAGCAGTTCTTC.

The gene calls are TRBV6-5 and TRBJ1-3; maybe TRBD1 (5 bases). V lost 11 bases to trimming and J lost 0 bases, with 11 bases between them. The CDR3 covers 13 residues. The germline V gene has CDR1 MNHEY and CDR2 SVGAGI. The CDR3 DNA is TGTGCCGTGGGGCCCCGCTCTGGAAACACCATATATTTT. Translation: CAVGPRSGNTIYF.

This chain uses TRBV27 with TRBJ2-7; the D gene is possibly TRBD2 (5 bases). CDR1 and CDR2 (germline): MNHEY, SMNVEV (reference sequence). The V end lost 8 bases, the J end lost 0 bases, and 23 bases lay between the germline ends. This CDR3 contains 17 residues. CDR3 DNA: TGTGCCAGCGGTAGACCTAACACCGGGATCAACTCCTACGAGCAGTACTTC. It encodes CASGRPNTGINSYEQYF.

Note on this clone: At one end the junction does not follow the germline gene, possibly because of a read error. V usage is TRBV11-1 and J usage is TRBJ1-6, with unresolved D. The CDR3 is made up of 12 amino acids. CDR1 is SGHAT and CDR2 is FQDESV in the germline V gene (reference sequence). CDR3 residues: CASSFRSGIPVF. The CDR3 region has the DNA TGTGCCAGCAGCTTCCGGAGCGGGATCCCGGTTTTT.

This chain uses TRBV10-3 with TRBJ2-7, with TRBD2 as a possible D gene (5 bases). This CDR3 is 16 amino acids long. Germline-derived CDR1 and CDR2 are ENHRY and SYGVKD. V was shortened by 2 bases and J by 0 bases, with 14 bases between the two germline ends. As DNA, the CDR3 is TGTGCCATCAGTGAGGGAGCGGTCCTGGGCTCCTACGAGCAGTACTTC. This codes for CAISEGAVLGSYEQYF.